Below, 27 T cell receptor beta chains from the same sample are listed, as sequenced in a study of OX40 agonist ivuxolimab in advanced cancers. Profiled with immunoSEQ multiplex PCR; TCRdb holds only in-frame clones, not every one. The repertoire holds under 60,000 clones, with less than 90% as singletons. Sequencing was performed on CD4+ or CD8+ T cells sorted from blood, taken in a trial of the OX40 agonist ivuxolimab. The source is an adult with an advanced solid tumor such as melanoma, head and neck, liver or kidney cancer.

V gene TRBV18 combines with J gene TRBJ1-1, with unresolved D. The CDR3 contains 15 residues. V lost 3 bases, J lost 4 bases, and 15 bases lay in between. Germline CDR1 reads KGHSH; CDR2 reads LQKENI. The CDR3 sequence is CASSPSRRVGTEAFF. DNA of the CDR3: TGTGCCAGCTCACCGTCAAGAAGGGTTGGCACTGAAGCTTTCTTT.

J is TRBJ2-5 and V is TRBV7-9; the match to TRBD1 covers 7 bases. The trim removed 1 base at V and 2 bases at J, leaving 10 bases unmatched. Germline CDR1 reads SEHNR; CDR2 reads FQNEAQ (reference sequence). The length of the CDR3 is 17 residues. CDR3 region: CASSLVPWGQKQETQYF. CDR3 nucleotides: TGTGCCAGCAGCTTAGTCCCGTGGGGACAGAAACAAGAGACCCAGTACTTC.

V and J are TRBV7-2 and TRBJ2-1; TRBD2 matches at 15 bases. This CDR3 is 16 amino acids long. Germline CDR1 SGHTA, CDR2 FQGNSA. V was clipped by 5 bases and J by 9 bases; unmatched bases: 8. CDR3 in amino acids: CASSRGLAGGFSEQFF. The CDR3 DNA sequence: TGTGCCAGCAGCCGAGGACTAGCGGGGGGGTTCAGTGAGCAGTTCTTC.

The chain couples TRBV5-5 to TRBJ2-7; no clear D gene. V dropped 5 bases and J dropped 3 bases, with 21 bases sitting between them. The CDR3 has 16 residues. Germline lookup yields CDR1 SGHKS and CDR2 YYEKEE (reference sequence). The CDR3 DNA follows: TGTGCCAGCAGATCTACGCCGGGCCAAACGGGCTACGAGCAGTACTTC. It codes for CASRSTPGQTGYEQYF.

The chain employs TRBV11-3 and TRBJ1-4; D is undetermined. The CDR3 loop spans 13 amino acids. From germline, CDR1 is SGHNT and CDR2 YENEEA. V was shortened by 5 bases and J by 12 bases, with 16 bases between the two germline ends. The CDR3 loop is CASSRNDGSELFF. The CDR3 DNA reads as TGTGCCAGCAGCCGCAATGATGGGTCGGAACTGTTTTTT.

This sequence joins TRBV7-9 and TRBJ1-1; weak D call: TRBD1 (5 bases). Germline V gives CDR1 SEHNR, CDR2 FQNEAQ (reference sequence). The CDR3 sequence is 14 residues long. The V gene lost 5 bases and the J gene lost 1 base, with 11 bases spanning the gap. CDR3 residues: CASSPPDRNTEAFF. The CDR3 DNA reads TGTGCCAGCAGCCCCCCCGACAGGAACACTGAAGCTTTCTTT.

The chain links TRBV7-2 to TRBJ2-7; 8 positions match TRBD2. CDR1 is SGHTA, CDR2 FQGNSA, per germline. After removal of 4 bases from V and 3 bases from J, the junction contained 5 bases not matched to a gene. The CDR3 has 14 residues. The DNA of the CDR3 is TGTGCCAGCAGCTATTACAGCGGGGGCTACGAGCAGTACTTC. This encodes CASSYYSGGYEQYF.

V is TRBV11-3 and J is TRBJ2-7; the D gene is possibly TRBD1 (6 bases). CDR1 and CDR2 from the germline V gene are SGHNT and YENEEA. Trimming cost V 5 bases and J 2 bases, with 10 bases left between them. This CDR3 is built from 13 residues. The CDR3 region has the DNA TGTGCCAGCAGCCCGGGACACCCCTACGAGCAGTACTTC. Amino acid sequence: CASSPGHPYEQYF.

DNA for the CDR3: TGTGCCAGCAGCCCTCGTGTTTGGGGACCAGAAGAGACCCAGTACTTC. Encoded protein: CASSPRVWGPEETQYF. The gene calls are TRBV9 and TRBJ2-5; D tentatively fits TRBD1 or TRBD2 (5 bases each). Trimming left V 4 bases short and J 3 bases short, with 19 bases between. The CDR3 loop spans 16 amino acids. Germline V CDR1 and CDR2: SGDLS, YYNGEE.

The chain combines TRBV4-2 with TRBJ2-3, with 7 bases aligning to TRBD2. This CDR3 region has 16 residues. Per germline, CDR1 LGHNA and CDR2 YNFKEQ. With 0 bases clipped from V and 3 bases from J, the junction kept 6 bases outside the gene matches. The CDR3 region has the DNA TGTGCCAGCAGCCAAGATCTATGGCGGGGGACAGATACGCAGTATTTT. Amino acid sequence: CASSQDLWRGTDTQYF.

The rearrangement joins TRBV29-1 to TRBJ1-1, with 7 bases fitting TRBD1. CDR3 length equals 13 residues. In germline, CDR1 is SQVTM, CDR2 ANQGSEA. V lost 3 bases and J lost 5; bases outside the gene matches: 6. The CDR3 is CSVEEGARTEAFF. The CDR3 coding sequence is TGCAGCGTTGAGGAGGGGGCTCGGACTGAAGCTTTCTTT.

The CDR3 sequence: CASSAEGYNEQFF. The CDR3 DNA sequence: TGTGCCAGTAGTGCCGAGGGGTATAATGAGCAGTTCTTC. The V call is TRBV19, the J call TRBJ2-1, with D perhaps matching TRBD1 or TRBD2 (5 bases each). Germline loops: CDR1 LNHDA, CDR2 SQIVND (reference sequence). There are 13 residues in the CDR3. V lost 5 bases and J lost 7, with 12 bases in between. Supplemented by reference TRBV19 and TRBJ2-1, the full variable domain reads DGGITQSPKYLFRKEGQNVTLSCEQNLNHDAMYWYRQDPGQGLRLIYYSQIVNDFQKGDIAEGYSVSREKKESFPLTVTSAQKNPTAFYLCASSAEGYNEQFFGPGTRLTVL.

The J gene is TRBJ2-7, the V gene TRBV27; 7 bases match TRBD1. Germline CDR1 and CDR2: MNHEY and SMNVEV (reference sequence). Trimming cost V 8 bases and J 2 bases; bases outside gene matches: 9. The CDR3 length is 14 residues. The CDR3 DNA is TGTGCCAGCGGACTGACAGGGCGTACCTACGAGCAGTACTTC. Protein sequence: CASGLTGRTYEQYF.

The chain combines TRBV7-2 with TRBJ2-7; TRBD1 agrees at 7 bases. Trimming at V came to 3 bases and at J to 5 bases, leaving 10 bases not matched to a gene. The CDR3 covers 15 residues. CDR1 is SGHTA and CDR2 is FQGNSA in the germline V gene. CDR3 in amino acids: CASSLALQGVNEQYF. In nucleotides, the CDR3 is TGTGCCAGCAGCTTGGCTTTGCAGGGGGTCAACGAGCAGTACTTC. Based on the CDR3 plus reference TRBV7-2 and TRBJ2-7, the full variable domain is GAGVSQSPSNKVTEKGKDVELRCDPISGHTALYWYRQSLGQGLEFLIYFQGNSAPDKSGLPSDRFSAERTGGSVSTLTIQRTQQEDSAVYLCASSLALQGVNEQYFGPGTRLTVT.

V is TRBV5-1 and J is TRBJ1-6; D not certain. Trimming cost V 3 bases and J 3 bases, with 16 bases left between them. The V gene's germline CDR1 is SGHRS and CDR2 YFSETQ. The CDR3 is 17 amino acids. The CDR3 DNA reads as TGCGCCAGCAGCTCGTTCCTGGGAGGGAACTATAATTCACCCCTCCACTTT. It yields the protein CASSSFLGGNYNSPLHF.

The chain couples TRBV2 to TRBJ1-4; D not resolved. Trimming removed 7 bases at V and 4 bases at J, with 13 bases between. This CDR3 has 14 residues. Germline CDR1 reads SNHLY; CDR2 reads FYNNEI. CDR3: CASNTPLLNEKLFF. CDR3 nucleotides: TGTGCCAGCAACACCCCGCTACTTAATGAAAAACTGTTTTTT.

The table lists this clone with a few counts. V gene TRBV7-2 combines with J gene TRBJ1-6; 7 bases map to TRBD1. With V trimmed by 4 bases and J by 9 bases, 12 bases remained unmatched. Germline-derived CDR1 and CDR2 are SGHTA and FQGNSA. The CDR3 extends over 16 amino acids. This CDR3 reads CASSSEGARLGSPLHF. The CDR3 nucleotides read TGTGCCAGCAGCTCTGAGGGGGCAAGGCTAGGTTCACCCCTCCACTTT.

This chain connects TRBV11-1 to TRBJ1-1; 9 bases are a match to TRBD1. The CDR3 length is 14 residues. CDR1 and CDR2 (germline): SGHAT, FQDESV (reference sequence). Trimming removed 5 bases from V and 3 bases from J; junction bases left unmatched: 4. Here the CDR3 DNA reads TGTGCCAGCAGCCGACAGGGGGTCTACACTGAAGCTTTCTTT. It translates to CASSRQGVYTEAFF.

The chain joins TRBV19 to TRBJ1-2; 7 bases fit TRBD1. The trim removed 1 base at V and 9 bases at J, leaving 8 bases unmatched. The CDR3 loop spans 14 amino acids. CDR1 is LNHDA and CDR2 is SQIVND in the germline V gene (reference sequence). CDR3 nucleotides: TGTGCCAGTAGTATAGTGGAGGGGGCGGTGAGCTACACCTTC. This encodes CASSIVEGAVSYTF.

V usage is TRBV6-6 and J usage is TRBJ1-2, with 9 bases that match TRBD1. CDR1 is MNHNY and CDR2 is SVGAGI in the germline V gene (reference sequence). The V gene end was trimmed by 6 bases and the J gene end by 4 bases; junction bases not matched to a gene: 12. This CDR3 has 16 residues. The CDR3 here is CASRQAPGQGSYGYTF. The CDR3 DNA reads TGTGCCAGCAGGCAGGCTCCGGGACAGGGAAGCTATGGCTACACCTTC.

DNA of the CDR3: TGTGCCACCAGCCACGTAGGACAGGGAGAAGCTTTCTTT. Its translation: CATSHVGQGEAFF. The chain is built from TRBV15 and TRBJ1-1; 8 bases align to TRBD1. The CDR3 consists of 13 residues. With V trimmed by 5 bases and J by 8 bases, 7 bases remained unmatched. CDR1 and CDR2 from the germline V gene are LNHNV and YYDKDF (reference sequence).

This clone was counted a single time. The V gene is TRBV7-3, the J gene TRBJ1-1; 7 nucleotides align to TRBD1. The germline CDR1 and CDR2 sequences are SGHTA and FQGTGA. V was clipped by 0 bases and J by 8 bases; unmatched bases: 3. The CDR3 sequence is 13 residues long. In DNA, the CDR3 is TGTGCCAGCAGCTTAACGTGGGGACAGGAAGCTTTCTTT. It translates to CASSLTWGQEAFF.

The chain combines TRBV2 with TRBJ2-7, with D uncertain. V lost 7 bases and J 2 bases, leaving 9 bases between the germline ends. From germline, CDR1 is SNHLY and CDR2 FYNNEI. The CDR3 has 12 residues. The CDR3 DNA reads TGTGCCAGCAATGGGCTTCCCTACGAGCAGTACTTC. This codes for CASNGLPYEQYF.

This chain joins TRBV23-1 and TRBJ1-5; the D is unclear. TRBV23-1 carries the ORF label, with uncertain function. Trimming removed 1 base at V and 0 bases at J, with 13 bases between. This CDR3 has 17 residues. CDR3 DNA: TGCGCCAGCAGTCAATATACCGACTCGGATAGCAATCAGCCCCAGCATTTT. Its translation is CASSQYTDSDSNQPQHF.

This chain uses TRBV6-6 with TRBJ1-6; TRBD1 aligns across 7 bases. The CDR3 spans 13 residues. Germline V gives CDR1 MNHNY, CDR2 SVGAGI (reference sequence). The ends lost 0 bases at V and 16 bases at J; junction bases unmatched: 6. CDR3 in DNA: TGTGCCAGCAGTTACTCGGGTACAGGGGTACTCCACTTT. This encodes CASSYSGTGVLHF.

The rearrangement links TRBV5-1 to TRBJ1-2; 7 bases agree with TRBD1. The CDR3 extends over 14 amino acids. The junction had 4 bases not matched to a gene; V was cut back by 4 bases and J by 1 base. The germline V gene encodes CDR1 SGHRS and CDR2 YFSETQ. DNA for the CDR3: TGCGCCAGCAGCACAGGGACAGTTAACTATGGCTACACCTTC. This sequence encodes CASSTGTVNYGYTF.

The gene calls are TRBV6-6 and TRBJ1-1; D call uncertain. Per the germline V gene, CDR1 is MNHNY and CDR2 is SVGAGI (reference sequence). The V end lost 3 bases, the J end lost 0 bases, and 14 bases lay between the germline ends. The CDR3 length is 16 residues. The DNA for the CDR3 is TGTGCCAGCAGTTATAGGCAGCTTCTCATGAACACTGAAGCTTTCTTT. Translated: CASSYRQLLMNTEAFF.